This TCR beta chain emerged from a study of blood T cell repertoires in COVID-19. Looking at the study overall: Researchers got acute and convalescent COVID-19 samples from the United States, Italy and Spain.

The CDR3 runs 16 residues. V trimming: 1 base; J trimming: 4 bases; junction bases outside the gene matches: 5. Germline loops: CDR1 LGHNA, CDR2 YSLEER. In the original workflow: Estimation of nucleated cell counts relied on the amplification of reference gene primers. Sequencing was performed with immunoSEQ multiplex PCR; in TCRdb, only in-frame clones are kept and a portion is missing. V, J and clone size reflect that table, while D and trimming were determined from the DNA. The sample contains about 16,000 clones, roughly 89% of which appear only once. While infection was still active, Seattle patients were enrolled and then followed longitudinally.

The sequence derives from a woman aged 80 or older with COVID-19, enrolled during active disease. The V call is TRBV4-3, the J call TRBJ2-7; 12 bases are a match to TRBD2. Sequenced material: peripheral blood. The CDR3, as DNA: TGCGCCAGCAGCCAAGGGCCTAGCGGGGGGGCTTACGAGCAGTACTTC. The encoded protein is CASSQGPSGGAYEQYF.